The 13 T cell receptor beta chains below all came from one sample that was sequenced in a study of CD8 T cells in Susac syndrome. Random hexamers were used to reverse transcribe the RNA input (roughly 0.5 to 1 ug). TCRdb re-called the immunoSEQ multiplex PCR reads through MiXCR, storing one row per CDR3 protein. The sample records 140,000 to 150,000 distinct CDR3 sequences, less than 95% being singletons. The source material was CD4+ T cells from PBMCs. The receptors were gathered from a human donor in good health.

This clonotype has a handful of counts. The chain is built from TRBV2 and TRBJ2-7; 9 bases map to TRBD1. CDR1 is SNHLY and CDR2 is FYNNEI in the germline V gene. Trimming took 5 bases from V and 2 from J; bases not matched to a gene: 4. This CDR3 has 14 amino acids. The DNA for the CDR3 is TGTGCCAGCAGTACCGGGACAGGGACCTACGAGCAGTACTTC. Translated, it gives CASSTGTGTYEQYF.

The rearrangement uses TRBV6-6 and TRBJ2-5; unclear D gene. Germline CDR1 and CDR2: MNHNY and SVGAGI (reference sequence). This CDR3 contains 13 residues. The V gene lost 7 bases and the J gene lost 5 bases, with 14 bases spanning the gap. DNA for the CDR3: TGTGCCAGCAAAGATCTCCGAAAGGAGACCCAGTACTTC. Its protein product is CASKDLRKETQYF.

A few counts support this clonotype. The chain combines TRBV28 with TRBJ1-5; D perhaps matches TRBD1 (6 bases). V was clipped by 6 bases and J by 0 bases, with 9 bases between them. This CDR3 region has 14 residues. From germline, CDR1 is MDHEN and CDR2 SYDVKM. The CDR3 sequence is CASSRGHSNQPQHF. In DNA form, the CDR3 reads TGTGCCAGCAGCAGGGGCCATAGCAATCAGCCCCAGCATTTT.

The V and J genes are TRBV20-1 and TRBJ2-3; TRBD2 matches at 10 bases. The germline V gene has CDR1 DFQATT and CDR2 SNEGSKA (reference sequence). This CDR3 comprises 16 residues. Unmatched junction bases numbered 7, after V lost 0 bases and J lost 4 bases. In DNA, the CDR3 is TGCAGTGCTAGAGATTTTCTAGCGGGAGTCTCAGATACGCAGTATTTT. It codes for CSARDFLAGVSDTQYF.

Only one count was recorded for this clonotype. The chain joins TRBV7-6 to TRBJ1-1; D is possibly TRBD1 (5 bases). Germline lookup yields CDR1 SGHVS and CDR2 FNYEAQ. V was pared by 1 base and J by 4 bases, with 13 bases between. The CDR3 spans 15 residues. CDR3 sequence (DNA): TGTGCCAGCAGCTTAGGGGGGGGTGTGTTCACTGAAGCTTTCTTT. Protein sequence: CASSLGGGVFTEAFF.

This rearrangement joins TRBV29-1 to TRBJ1-1, with unresolved D. The germline V gene has CDR1 SQVTM and CDR2 ANQGSEA. The CDR3 is made up of 10 amino acids. V lost 6 bases and J 13 bases, leaving 15 bases between the germline ends. CDR3 sequence: CSVRKASGFF. The CDR3 DNA is TGCAGCGTCCGAAAAGCGTCAGGTTTCTTT.

The gene calls are TRBV9 and TRBJ2-3; D is unclear. V was trimmed by 1 base and J by 1 base, leaving 13 bases between them. Germline loops: CDR1 SGDLS, CDR2 YYNGEE. The CDR3 runs to 16 residues. CDR3 bases: TGTGCCAGCAGCGTACAAGCATTCGGTGGCACAGATACGCAGTATTTT. Its protein product is CASSVQAFGGTDTQYF.

The V call is TRBV9, the J call TRBJ2-1, with D possibly TRBD1 on 6 matching bases. CDR3 length: 14 residues. Trimming took 4 bases from V and 7 from J, leaving 15 bases between them. The germline V gene encodes CDR1 SGDLS and CDR2 YYNGEE. CDR3 amino acids: CASSSTGQINEQFF. DNA of the CDR3: TGTGCCAGCAGCAGTACGGGACAAATTAATGAGCAGTTCTTC.

This chain links TRBV7-2 with TRBJ1-4; D uncertain. Trimming pared 0 bases from V and 10 bases from J, leaving 9 bases between. The CDR3 totals 13 residues. CDR1 SGHTA and CDR2 FQGNSA come from the germline V gene. CDR3 sequence reads: CASSLAEMGKLFF. CDR3 in DNA: TGTGCCAGCAGCTTAGCGGAAATGGGAAAACTGTTTTTT.

This chain uses TRBV15 with TRBJ2-1, with D maybe TRBD2 (5 bases). The CDR3 totals 15 residues. Trimming removed 2 bases from V and 7 bases from J, with 15 bases in between. The germline CDR1 and CDR2 sequences are LNHNV and YYDKDF (reference sequence). The chain's CDR3 is CATSRNLGSGNEQFF. The CDR3, as DNA: TGTGCCACCAGCAGAAATTTGGGGAGCGGAAATGAGCAGTTCTTC.

The chain links TRBV6-6 to TRBJ2-5; TRBD2 aligns across 9 bases. In germline, CDR1 is MNHNY, CDR2 SVGAGI (reference sequence). V shed 7 bases, J shed 5 bases, and the junction held 8 bases outside the gene matches. The length of the CDR3 is 14 residues. The CDR3 here is CASTPAGGVETQYF. The CDR3 nucleotides are TGTGCCAGCACCCCAGCGGGAGGAGTGGAGACCCAGTACTTC.

CDR3 DNA sequence: TGTGCCAGCAGTGAAGACCGACAGGGGACCTACGAGCAGTACTTC. As protein: CASSEDRQGTYEQYF. This chain connects TRBV25-1 to TRBJ2-7; 8 nucleotides align to TRBD1. Trimming at V came to 2 bases and at J to 2 bases, leaving 5 bases not matched to a gene. This CDR3 region has 15 residues. Per germline, CDR1 MGHDK and CDR2 SYGVNS.

The J gene is TRBJ2-1, the V gene TRBV29-1; 12 bases agree with TRBD2. V lost 6 bases, J lost 8 bases, and 17 bases stayed unmatched. The V gene's germline CDR1 is SQVTM and CDR2 ANQGSEA. This CDR3 comprises 17 residues. CDR3 loop: CSVREGLTSGSMYEQFF. The CDR3, as DNA: TGCAGCGTGCGGGAAGGGCTGACTAGCGGGAGTATGTATGAGCAGTTCTTC.